Described below is a single T cell receptor beta chain sequence and its context. Data came from immunoSEQ multiplex PCR; TCRdb stores just in-frame clones and leaves some out. The sample lists 15,000 or so clones, 64% occurring once. The data are from a study of cytotoxic CD8 clonotypes in ibrutinib-treated CLL. The germline V gene encodes CDR1 SEHNR and CDR2 FQNEAQ (reference sequence). The CDR3 length is 17 residues. The V and J ends lost 6 bases and 0 bases respectively, with 18 bases between them. The clonotype comes from a human donor with chronic lymphocytic leukemia. Material: PBMCs, obtained before ibrutinib treatment. This chain uses TRBV7-9 with TRBJ2-1, with D perhaps TRBD2 (5 bases). The CDR3, as DNA: TGTGCCAGCAGTTCCACTAGACTTGAGAGCTCCTACAATGAGCAGTTCTTC. This translates into CASSSTRLESSYNEQFF.